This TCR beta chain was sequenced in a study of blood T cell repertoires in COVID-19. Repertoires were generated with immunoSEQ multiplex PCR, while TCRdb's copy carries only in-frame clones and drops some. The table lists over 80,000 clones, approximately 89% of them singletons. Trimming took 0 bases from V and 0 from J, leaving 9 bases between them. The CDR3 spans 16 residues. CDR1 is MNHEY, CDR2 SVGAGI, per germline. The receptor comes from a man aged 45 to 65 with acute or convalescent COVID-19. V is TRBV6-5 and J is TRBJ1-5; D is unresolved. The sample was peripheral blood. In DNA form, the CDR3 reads TGTGCCAGCAGTTACTCAACAGTCAATAGCAATCAGCCCCAGCATTTT. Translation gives CASSYSTVNSNQPQHF.